Included here is one TCR beta chain sequence, with context. Samples came from axillary lymph nodes draining the breast cancer. The record originates from a study of breast tumors, draining lymph nodes, adjacent tissues. The CDR3 is 13 amino acids. V was trimmed by 6 bases and J by 1 base, leaving 10 bases between them. Germline loops: CDR1 DFQATT, CDR2 SNEGSKA (reference sequence). TCRdb ran MiXCR on the multiplex PCR reads and lists one entry per CDR3 protein. The sample lists about 230,000 distinct CDR3 sequences, around 32% seen once, with around 1.4% in the top ten. This receptor was identified in a female donor with breast cancer. Some clones in this sample may be carry-over from other donors' samples. V and J are TRBV20-1 and TRBJ2-1; D gene ambiguous. Sequenced: axillary lymph node tissue. The CDR3 region has the DNA TGCAGTGCCCAGCCCCTTTCCTACAATGAGCAGTTCTTC. Protein sequence: CSAQPLSYNEQFF.